What follows are 9 T cell receptor beta chains derived from one specimen sequenced in a study of cytomegalovirus exposure and HLA in healthy donors. Generated by immunoSEQ multiplex PCR, the TCRdb table keeps only in-frame clones and is missing some. The table includes some 250,000 clones, around 91% detected once. Material for sequencing was PBMCs. The source is a woman aged 18-29 years in good health and CMV-seronegative.

The chain has TRBV6-5 and TRBJ1-1; 8 nucleotides align to TRBD1. The germline CDR1 and CDR2 sequences are MNHEY and SVGAGI. The CDR3 runs 13 residues. V shed 8 bases, J shed 6 bases, and the junction held 8 bases outside the gene matches. This chain's CDR3 is CASLNRGDAEAFF. Written as DNA, the CDR3 is TGTGCCAGCCTCAACAGGGGGGACGCTGAAGCTTTCTTT.

The V and J genes are TRBV2 and TRBJ1-5, with 7 nucleotides matching TRBD1. Trimming cost V 8 bases and J 0 bases; bases outside gene matches: 7. Germline V gives CDR1 SNHLY, CDR2 FYNNEI. The CDR3 contains 15 residues. The CDR3 DNA reads TGTGCCAGCGACGGACAGGATTATAGCAATCAGCCCCAGCATTTT. Translation gives CASDGQDYSNQPQHF.

The chain links TRBV6-5 to TRBJ2-3; possibly TRBD2 for D (5 bases). The CDR3 length is 14 residues. The germline CDR1 and CDR2 sequences are MNHEY and SVGAGI. Trimming took off 2 bases at V and 6 bases at J, with 12 bases between the two ends. CDR3 in DNA: TGTGCCAGCAGTTACACTTTCCGAGGGGATACGCAGTATTTT. Amino acids: CASSYTFRGDTQYF.

This clone was detected once. One end of the junction does not line up with germline, which may come from a read error. The V and J genes are TRBV5-6 and TRBJ2-5, with 14 bases matching TRBD2. Germline CDR1 SGHDT, CDR2 YYEEEE. CDR3 size: 13 residues. The CDR3 coding sequence is TGTGCCAGCAGCCAGGGACTAGCGGGGGCCCGTGACTTC. Translation: CASSQGLAGARDF.

This rearrangement joins TRBV5-1 to TRBJ1-1; perhaps TRBD1 as D (6 bases). V lost 2 bases to trimming and J lost 2 bases, with 13 bases between them. CDR3 length: 15 residues. The V gene's germline CDR1 is SGHRS and CDR2 YFSETQ. Here the CDR3 DNA reads TGCGCCAGCAGCTTCGCAGGGGTCGGAAACACTGAAGCTTTCTTT. As protein: CASSFAGVGNTEAFF.

The chain joins TRBV30 to TRBJ1-5, with a tentative D call TRBD1 (5 bases). The CDR3 runs to 15 residues. Looked up from germline, CDR1 is GTSNPN and CDR2 is SVGIG (reference sequence). V was cut by 2 bases and J by 0 bases, with 11 bases left in between. The CDR3 here is CAWSPGPYSNQPQHF. In DNA form, the CDR3 reads TGTGCCTGGAGTCCAGGGCCTTATAGCAATCAGCCCCAGCATTTT. The whole variable domain, filled in from reference TRBV30 and TRBJ1-5, reads SQTIHQWPATLVQPVGSPLSLECTVEGTSNPNLYWYRQAAGRGLQLLFYSVGIGQISSEVPQNLSASRPQDRQFILSSKKLLLSDSGFYLCAWSPGPYSNQPQHFGDGTRLSIL.

This clone has only one observation. The same CDR3 arises from other DNA sequences in this sample as well. This chain joins TRBV19 and TRBJ1-5; D not resolved. V gave up 4 bases and J gave up 3 bases, with 7 bases separating them. The CDR3 length is 13 residues. CDR1 is LNHDA, CDR2 SQIVND, per germline (reference sequence). CDR3 coding DNA: TGTGCCAGTAGTAGTACAGTCAATCAGCCCCAGCATTTT. Amino acid sequence: CASSSTVNQPQHF.

This clone was recorded only once. The chain couples TRBV9 to TRBJ2-3, with 11 nucleotides matching TRBD2. Germline CDR1 reads SGDLS; CDR2 reads YYNGEE. V lost 0 bases and J lost 5; bases outside the gene matches: 8. This CDR3 comprises 17 residues. CDR3 in amino acids: CASSVVGSGGAVDTQYF. The CDR3 DNA follows: TGTGCCAGCAGCGTAGTTGGTAGCGGGGGGGCTGTAGATACGCAGTATTTT.

This chain links TRBV4-1 with TRBJ2-5; 8 bases match TRBD1. Germline V gene data show CDR1 as MGHRA and CDR2 as YSYEKL. With 2 bases clipped from V and 5 bases from J, the junction kept 4 bases outside the gene matches. The CDR3 extends over 14 amino acids. CDR3 DNA sequence: TGCGCCAGCAGCCAAAACAGGGGGTGGGAGACCCAGTACTTC. It translates to CASSQNRGWETQYF.